This TCR beta chain was identified in a study of CD8+ T cells in alopecia areata. Overall study findings and caveats: Many expanded lesional clones persisted in scalp and blood during tofacitinib. Clonality in lesional scalp, especially alopecia totalis/universalis, exceeded that of normal scalp. Scalp clonality, together with expanded CD8+ clones among the top 100, fell significantly with tofacitinib. The study also sequences resident alphabeta T cells of normal skin in scalp samples.

As to treatment: oral pan-JAK inhibitor, 5-10 mg twice daily. V lost 0 bases, J lost 7 bases, and 22 bases lay in between. This CDR3 has 18 amino acids. Per germline, CDR1 LGHNA and CDR2 YSLEER. In regard to this clone: Its antigen remains unidentified.

In each case, RNA was isolated and then reverse transcribed into cDNA as the sequencing template. The table came from immunoSEQ multiplex PCR; TCRdb's copy has only in-frame clones and leaves some out. The sample lists approximately 42,000 clones, roughly 65% occurring once. The sample was CD8+ T cells sorted from blood, taken at week 4, from a patient treated with tofacitinib. This clonotype was sampled from a human donor with alopecia areata. This rearrangement joins TRBV4-3 to TRBJ2-4; the D gene is possibly TRBD2 (7 bases). This CDR3 reads CASSQEWAGAYLGNIQYF. CDR3 sequence (DNA): TGCGCCAGCAGCCAAGAATGGGCGGGGGCCTACCTCGGGAACATTCAGTACTTC.